The rows below give T cell receptor beta chains drawn from one sample of a study of blood T cell repertoires in COVID-19. Sequenced by immunoSEQ multiplex PCR; TCRdb stores in-frame clones only, minus some. The sample has 150,000 to 200,000 clones; about 86% are singletons. The sequencing sample was made of peripheral blood. Receptor source: a middle-aged man with active or convalescent COVID-19. Both conserved end residues are part of each CDR3. Fields, in order: CDR3 DNA, CDR3 protein, J gene, V gene, CDR3 length, clone size, D gene. The D gene is left open where the match is weak. Clone size, where shown, is once, few, many, or a class for clones that have expanded.

CDR3 DNA: TGTGCCAGCAGCCACCTTGCCGGGACAGGGGGCGGGCAGTACTTC
CDR3 protein: CASSHLAGTGGGQYF
J gene: TRBJ2-7
V gene: TRBV3-1/TRBV3-2
CDR3 length: 15
clone size: -
D gene: TRBD1

CDR3 DNA: TGTGCCAGCACCCCCTTGGGGGGAAACATTCAGTACTTC
CDR3 protein: CASTPLGGNIQYF
J gene: TRBJ2-4
V gene: TRBV6-6
CDR3 length: 13
clone size: -
D gene: -

CDR3 DNA: TGTGCCAGCATGCCCGGACAGGGTTCTGTTGGCTACACCTTC
CDR3 protein: CASMPGQGSVGYTF
J gene: TRBJ1-2
V gene: TRBV6-5
CDR3 length: 14
clone size: -
D gene: TRBD1

CDR3 DNA: TGCGCCAGCAGTCAATCGCCGCTTCGGGGGGGAAATCAGCCCCAGCATTTT
CDR3 protein: CASSQSPLRGGNQPQHF
J gene: TRBJ1-5
V gene: TRBV23-1
CDR3 length: 17
clone size: -
D gene: -

CDR3 DNA: TGTGCCAGCAGCTGCTTGGACAGGGGGCTCGTAGATTGCTACGAGCAGTACTTC
CDR3 protein: CASSCLDRGLVDCYEQYF
J gene: TRBJ2-7
V gene: TRBV5-6
CDR3 length: 18
clone size: -
D gene: TRBD1

CDR3 DNA: TGTGCCAGCAGCTTAGGAGGGCGAGAGACCCAGTACTTC
CDR3 protein: CASSLGGRETQYF
J gene: TRBJ2-5
V gene: TRBV7-9
CDR3 length: 13
clone size: -
D gene: -

CDR3 DNA: TGTGCCAGCAGAGCCGCCGGGACAGGGGGCTTTGATACGCAGTATTTT
CDR3 protein: CASRAAGTGGFDTQYF
J gene: TRBJ2-3
V gene: TRBV28
CDR3 length: 16
clone size: -
D gene: TRBD1

CDR3 DNA: TGTGCCAGCAGTTTAAGGGACAGGGAATACGAGCAGTACTTC
CDR3 protein: CASSLRDREYEQYF
J gene: TRBJ2-7
V gene: TRBV27
CDR3 length: 14
clone size: -
D gene: TRBD1

CDR3 DNA: TGTGCCAGTAGTCTAACGACCCTAGATGAAGCTTTCTTT
CDR3 protein: CASSLTTLDEAFF
J gene: TRBJ1-1
V gene: TRBV19
CDR3 length: 13
clone size: few
D gene: -

CDR3 DNA: TGTGCCAGCAGCGCAGGGACAGTATTCAATCAGCCCCAGCATTTT
CDR3 protein: CASSAGTVFNQPQHF
J gene: TRBJ1-5
V gene: TRBV9
CDR3 length: 15
clone size: once
D gene: TRBD1

CDR3 DNA: TGTGCCAGCAGAGCCCAGGGAAGAGAAGAGACCCAGTACTTC
CDR3 protein: CASRAQGREETQYF
J gene: TRBJ2-5
V gene: TRBV7-9
CDR3 length: 14
clone size: -
D gene: -

CDR3 DNA: TGTGCCACCACAGGGGGGGGTTTCAATGAGCAGTTCTTC
CDR3 protein: CATTGGGFNEQFF
J gene: TRBJ2-1
V gene: TRBV10-3
CDR3 length: 13
clone size: -
D gene: -

CDR3 DNA: TGTGCCAGCAGCTTAGACAGGGGTGGGAGTCAGCCCCAGCATTTT
CDR3 protein: CASSLDRGGSQPQHF
J gene: TRBJ1-5
V gene: TRBV7-2
CDR3 length: 15
clone size: -
D gene: TRBD1

CDR3 DNA: TGTGCCAGCAGCTTAGGGACAGGGGAAACACAGCCCCAGCATTTT
CDR3 protein: CASSLGTGETQPQHF
J gene: TRBJ1-5
V gene: TRBV7-9
CDR3 length: 15
clone size: -
D gene: TRBD1

CDR3 DNA: TGTGCCACCAGCAGGCGCAGGGGTGGCGGGGAGCTGTTTTTT
CDR3 protein: CATSRRRGGGELFF
J gene: TRBJ2-2
V gene: TRBV15
CDR3 length: 14
clone size: -
D gene: -

CDR3 DNA: TGTGCCAGCAGTTTCCCCGGAGCAAATCAGCCCCAGCATTTT
CDR3 protein: CASSFPGANQPQHF
J gene: TRBJ1-5
V gene: TRBV5-5
CDR3 length: 14
clone size: -
D gene: -

CDR3 DNA: TGTGCCACCACCGCAGGTGGGGGGAGGGGAAACACCATATATTTT
CDR3 protein: CATTAGGGRGNTIYF
J gene: TRBJ1-3
V gene: TRBV15
CDR3 length: 15
clone size: once
D gene: -

CDR3 DNA: TGTGCCAGCTCACCCTCGGGGGATCCTGGAAACACCATATATTTT
CDR3 protein: CASSPSGDPGNTIYF
J gene: TRBJ1-3
V gene: TRBV18
CDR3 length: 15
clone size: few
D gene: -

CDR3 DNA: TGTGCCAGTAGTTTATACACAGCGGGAGCCGGGGAGCTGTTTTTT
CDR3 protein: CASSLYTAGAGELFF
J gene: TRBJ2-2
V gene: TRBV19
CDR3 length: 15
clone size: -
D gene: TRBD2

CDR3 DNA: TGTGCCAGCAGCACAAACAAAGGAGGGTGCGTGGATACGCAGTATTTT
CDR3 protein: CASSTNKGGCVDTQYF
J gene: TRBJ2-3
V gene: TRBV21-1
CDR3 length: 16
clone size: once
D gene: -

CDR3 DNA: TGTGCCATTTCACGCGGTAATTCACCCCTCCACTTT
CDR3 protein: CAISRGNSPLHF
J gene: TRBJ1-6
V gene: TRBV24-1
CDR3 length: 12
clone size: -
D gene: -

CDR3 DNA: TGTGTCAGAAGCTTAGGACCCAGCGGGACAAGAGTTGACGGCACAGATACGCAGTATTTT
CDR3 protein: CVRSLGPSGTRVDGTDTQYF
J gene: TRBJ2-3
V gene: TRBV7-5
CDR3 length: 20
clone size: -
D gene: -

CDR3 DNA: TGTGCCAGCAGCCACCAGGGACAGGGGTATGGCTACACCTTC
CDR3 protein: CASSHQGQGYGYTF
J gene: TRBJ1-2
V gene: TRBV3-1/TRBV3-2
CDR3 length: 14
clone size: -
D gene: TRBD1

CDR3 DNA: TGTGCCAGCAGCCAAATGACAGGGAACGAGCAGTTCTTC
CDR3 protein: CASSQMTGNEQFF
J gene: TRBJ2-1
V gene: TRBV3-1/TRBV3-2
CDR3 length: 13
clone size: few
D gene: TRBD1

CDR3 DNA: TGTGCCAGCAGTTGGACATACCAAGAGACCCAGTACTTC
CDR3 protein: CASSWTYQETQYF
J gene: TRBJ2-5
V gene: TRBV28
CDR3 length: 13
clone size: -
D gene: -

CDR3 DNA: TGTGCCAGCAGCCTGTTGACTAGCGGGGCCTCCTACGAGCAGTACTTC
CDR3 protein: CASSLLTSGASYEQYF
J gene: TRBJ2-7
V gene: TRBV7-2
CDR3 length: 16
clone size: -
D gene: TRBD2

CDR3 DNA: TGTGCCAGCAGCTCCACTAGCGGCTCCTACGAGCAGTACTTC
CDR3 protein: CASSSTSGSYEQYF
J gene: TRBJ2-7
V gene: TRBV7-3
CDR3 length: 14
clone size: -
D gene: TRBD2

CDR3 DNA: TGTGCCAGCAGCCGCTACTACACCTTC
CDR3 protein: CASSRYYTF
J gene: TRBJ1-2
V gene: TRBV7-8
CDR3 length: 9
clone size: -
D gene: -

CDR3 DNA: TGTGCCAGTAGTATTGGACTGTTTGGAACTCAGCCCCAGCATTTT
CDR3 protein: CASSIGLFGTQPQHF
J gene: TRBJ1-5
V gene: TRBV19
CDR3 length: 15
clone size: -
D gene: -

CDR3 DNA: TGTGCCAGCCTTCTCTCGGCAGGGAACACTGAAGCTTTCTTT
CDR3 protein: CASLLSAGNTEAFF
J gene: TRBJ1-1
V gene: TRBV3-1/TRBV3-2
CDR3 length: 14
clone size: once
D gene: -

CDR3 DNA: TGTGCCAGCAGCGTAGGGGGAGGGGCAGGGAGCACAGATACGCAGTATTTT
CDR3 protein: CASSVGGGAGSTDTQYF
J gene: TRBJ2-3
V gene: TRBV9
CDR3 length: 17
clone size: -
D gene: TRBD2

CDR3 DNA: TGCGCCAGCGCCCTGGGGCCAGGGGGCGGGAATGAGCAGTTCTTC
CDR3 protein: CASALGPGGGNEQFF
J gene: TRBJ2-1
V gene: TRBV4-1
CDR3 length: 15
clone size: few
D gene: TRBD1

CDR3 DNA: TGTGCCAGCAGTCATGGACACAAAGAGACCCAGTACTTC
CDR3 protein: CASSHGHKETQYF
J gene: TRBJ2-5
V gene: TRBV12-3/TRBV12-4
CDR3 length: 13
clone size: once
D gene: -

CDR3 DNA: TGTGCCATCAGCCAAAGCGGGGGTGCCTCCTACGAGCAGTACTTC
CDR3 protein: CAISQSGGASYEQYF
J gene: TRBJ2-7
V gene: TRBV10-3
CDR3 length: 15
clone size: -
D gene: TRBD2

CDR3 DNA: TGTGCCAGCAGCTTGATGGGCGGGGGCCTCGGCTACACCTTC
CDR3 protein: CASSLMGGGLGYTF
J gene: TRBJ1-2
V gene: TRBV28
CDR3 length: 14
clone size: -
D gene: -

CDR3 DNA: TGTGCCAGCAATACAGGGCTCCCTAATTCACCCCTCCACTTT
CDR3 protein: CASNTGLPNSPLHF
J gene: TRBJ1-6
V gene: TRBV7-9
CDR3 length: 14
clone size: -
D gene: -

CDR3 DNA: TGTGCCTGGAAAACAGGGCCCATCTCCTACGAGCAGTACTTC
CDR3 protein: CAWKTGPISYEQYF
J gene: TRBJ2-7
V gene: TRBV30
CDR3 length: 14
clone size: once
D gene: -

CDR3 DNA: TGTGCCAGCAGTCCTTGGCTCCCTGAAGCTTTCTTT
CDR3 protein: CASSPWLPEAFF
J gene: TRBJ1-1
V gene: TRBV28
CDR3 length: 12
clone size: -
D gene: -

CDR3 DNA: TGTGCCAGCAGCCAAGTGGGGAGGTGGAATGTGGTAGAGACCCAGTACTTC
CDR3 protein: CASSQVGRWNVVETQYF
J gene: TRBJ2-5
V gene: TRBV14
CDR3 length: 17
clone size: -
D gene: -

CDR3 DNA: TGTGCCAGCAGTTTAGGGGGCCTAAGCTCCTACAATGAGCAGTTCTTC
CDR3 protein: CASSLGGLSSYNEQFF
J gene: TRBJ2-1
V gene: TRBV28
CDR3 length: 16
clone size: -
D gene: -

CDR3 DNA: TGTGCCAGCACTCTGGGGGACAGGGCTAATTCACCCCTCCACTTT
CDR3 protein: CASTLGDRANSPLHF
J gene: TRBJ1-6
V gene: TRBV28
CDR3 length: 15
clone size: -
D gene: TRBD1

CDR3 DNA: TGTGCCAGCAGCCATGGGGCCTTGAACACTGAAGCTTTCTTT
CDR3 protein: CASSHGALNTEAFF
J gene: TRBJ1-1
V gene: TRBV3-1/TRBV3-2
CDR3 length: 14
clone size: once
D gene: -

CDR3 DNA: TGTGCCACCAGTGATTTGGGGACTAGCGGGATTGATGAGCAGTTCTTC
CDR3 protein: CATSDLGTSGIDEQFF
J gene: TRBJ2-1
V gene: TRBV24-1
CDR3 length: 16
clone size: -
D gene: TRBD2

CDR3 DNA: TGTGCCAGCAGCCAAGATGGGAGCGGCTATGGCTACACCTTC
CDR3 protein: CASSQDGSGYGYTF
J gene: TRBJ1-2
V gene: TRBV4-2
CDR3 length: 14
clone size: -
D gene: -

CDR3 DNA: TGTGCCAGCAGCTTAGAGCTAGCGGGATACTTGTTGAACACCGGGGAGCTGTTTTTT
CDR3 protein: CASSLELAGYLLNTGELFF
J gene: TRBJ2-2
V gene: TRBV11-2
CDR3 length: 19
clone size: -
D gene: TRBD2

CDR3 DNA: TGTGCCAGCAGCCAAGTTATAACAGGGGGAGGTGGCTACACCTTC
CDR3 protein: CASSQVITGGGGYTF
J gene: TRBJ1-2
V gene: TRBV3-1/TRBV3-2
CDR3 length: 15
clone size: -
D gene: TRBD1

CDR3 DNA: TGTGCCAGCAGCTTGGAAGGGGCTTTCCACGCGACCCAGTACTTC
CDR3 protein: CASSLEGAFHATQYF
J gene: TRBJ2-5
V gene: TRBV5-5
CDR3 length: 15
clone size: -
D gene: -